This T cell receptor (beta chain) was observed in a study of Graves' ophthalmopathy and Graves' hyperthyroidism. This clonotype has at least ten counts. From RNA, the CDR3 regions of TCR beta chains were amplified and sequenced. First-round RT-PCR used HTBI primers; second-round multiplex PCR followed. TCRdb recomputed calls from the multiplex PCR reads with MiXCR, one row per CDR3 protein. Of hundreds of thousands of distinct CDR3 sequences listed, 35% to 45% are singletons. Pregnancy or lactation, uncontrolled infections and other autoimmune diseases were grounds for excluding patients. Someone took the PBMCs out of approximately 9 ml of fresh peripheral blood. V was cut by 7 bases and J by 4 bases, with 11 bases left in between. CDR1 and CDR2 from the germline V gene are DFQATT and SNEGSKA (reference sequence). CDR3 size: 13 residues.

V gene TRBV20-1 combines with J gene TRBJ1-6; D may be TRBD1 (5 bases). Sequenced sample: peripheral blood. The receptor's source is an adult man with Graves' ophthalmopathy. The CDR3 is CSVARGYNSPLHF. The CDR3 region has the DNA TGCAGTGTAGCGAGGGGATATAATTCACCCCTCCACTTT.